Following are 5 T cell receptor beta chains from one sample sequenced in a study of blood T cell repertoires in COVID-19. Clones were read by immunoSEQ multiplex PCR, and TCRdb kept only the in-frame ones, dropping some. The sample gives roughly 410,000 clones, 89% of which show up once; 1.5% to 1.8% is in the top ten. Material for sequencing was peripheral blood. These receptors were taken from a woman in her 40s with COVID-19, enrolled during active disease.

The rearrangement uses TRBV7-8 and TRBJ1-1, with TRBD1 matching 10 bases. The germline V gene encodes CDR1 SGHVS and CDR2 FQNEAQ. J was trimmed by 5 bases and V by 4 bases; bases with no gene match: 4. The CDR3 sequence is 14 residues long. The CDR3 loop is CASSYRTGGTEAFF. The CDR3 DNA reads TGTGCCAGCAGCTATCGGACAGGGGGTACTGAAGCTTTCTTT.

The chain combines TRBV7-9 with TRBJ1-5; possible D gene TRBD1, 5 bases. The CDR3 has 15 amino acids. The germline V and J ends were trimmed by 1 base and 6 bases, with 13 bases remaining between them. Germline loops: CDR1 SEHNR, CDR2 FQNEAQ (reference sequence). The CDR3 sequence: CASSLVGGSGQPQHF. The CDR3 nucleotides read TGTGCCAGCAGCTTAGTGGGGGGGTCCGGTCAGCCCCAGCATTTT.

The V gene is TRBV4-2, the J gene TRBJ2-5, with 11 bases matching TRBD2. The CDR3 runs to 15 residues. Germline assignment: CDR1 LGHNA and CDR2 YNFKEQ. Trimming cost V 5 bases and J 1 base; bases outside gene matches: 3. The CDR3 loop reads CASSYSGGAQETQYF. The DNA of the CDR3 is TGTGCCAGCAGCTATAGCGGGGGGGCCCAAGAGACCCAGTACTTC.

J is TRBJ1-6 and V is TRBV4-3; D ambiguous. Germline lookup yields CDR1 LGHNA and CDR2 YSLEER. With 0 bases removed from V and 10 bases from J, the gap between germline ends came to 13 bases. The CDR3 runs to 15 residues. CDR3 DNA: TGCGCCAGCAGCCAAGATCCTAGGACTGGCTCACCCCTCCACTTT. Its translation is CASSQDPRTGSPLHF.

The chain links TRBV7-8 to TRBJ2-7; the match to TRBD2 covers 12 bases. This CDR3 has 15 amino acids. The V segment lost 0 bases and the J segment 4 bases; nucleotides outside the gene matches: 1. Germline V CDR1 and CDR2: SGHVS, FQNEAQ. The CDR3 DNA reads as TGTGCCAGCAGCTTAGCGACTAGCGGGAGTTACGAGCAGTACTTC. Protein: CASSLATSGSYEQYF.